This T cell receptor (beta chain) was obtained from a study of Graves' ophthalmopathy and Graves' hyperthyroidism (dated by TCRdb to 2016 to 2019). Broadly, across the study: Peripheral blood was collected before any treatment was given, at the time of initial diagnosis. TCR beta repertoire signatures were used to distinguish Graves' ophthalmopathy from Graves' hyperthyroidism and to predict progression to ophthalmopathy. In total, approximately 130 blood samples were TCR-sequenced: some 40 ophthalmopathy, 80 or so hyperthyroidism and some 17 hyperthyroidism-to-ophthalmopathy patients. To explore V-J signatures that separate ophthalmopathy from hyperthyroidism, a discovery set of about a hundred patients was enrolled, consisting of 40 to 45 with ophthalmopathy and about 60 with stable hyperthyroidism. The independent validation cohort included under 20 hyperthyroidism patients plus 17 patients who later progressed from hyperthyroidism to ophthalmopathy. In several hyperthyroidism patients, the T-cell repertoires found in thyroid tissue were compared with those found in blood. Following sampling, methimazole starting at 30 mg daily was administered to hyperthyroidism patients, and high-dose intravenous methylprednisolone was administered to ophthalmopathy patients.

The CDR3 runs 13 residues from the cysteine to the phenylalanine. The read is trimmed to its CDR3 DNA, 39 bases read in frame from base 1. The V and J ends are trimmed by 3 bases and 5 bases, leaving 13 bases between them. CDR1 DFQATT and CDR2 SNEGSKA were looked up in the germline V gene (reference sequence). This clonotype appeared a few times. Its binding antigen is unknown. Nothing much larger sits one base from this clone, and base qualities are not available. For repertoire sequencing, TCR beta CDR3 regions were amplified from RNA transcripts. A first-round RT-PCR used HTBI primers with the Qiagen OneStep RT-PCR kit, followed by a second-round multiplex PCR, size selection and purification. The libraries underwent paired-end sequencing with 100 bp reads on an Illumina HiSeq2000. The original methods were these. SOAPnuke was used for read processing, and reads with adapters, uncalled bases, a mean Phred below 15, or no exact constant-primer or identifier match were discarded. COPE v1.2.5 was used to merge high-quality paired reads. Clonotypes were defined as unique nucleotide sequences and were aligned to IMGT TRB V, D and J references using MiTCR v1.1. Only V-J combinations with frequency above 0.0001 were analysed, covering approximately 99% of repertoires. For each V-J combination, a TCR clonal expansion and chaos score was defined as the ratio of F50 clonal expansion to chaos observed in the TCRdist matrix. Features were reduced by Welch's t-statistics and random forest to approximately 12 V-J combinations, which fed a naive Bayes classifier. Thyroid-blood repertoire similarity was quantified with the Morisita-Horn index. TCRdb ran its own pipeline on the public reads, namely fastp trimming at Q25 and MiXCR clone calling, and kept in-frame beta chains. Each entry is one CDR3 protein sequence, shown with its most common DNA and genes. These V and J calls rely on TCRdb rather than the paper's analysis. For this sample there are about 640,000 distinct CDR3 sequences; under 50% appear just once. Around 3% of the sample is taken by the ten largest.

Here is what the overall study found, with its caveats: Sample size was not statistically predetermined, and group allocation was not concealed from the investigators. The 13-signature model separated ophthalmopathy from stable hyperthyroidism with approximately 90% sensitivity and less than 83% specificity in cross-validation, and 80%/75% in the test set. In validation, the model predicted ophthalmopathy progression with 55% to 71% sensitivity and approximately 72% specificity; more than ten predicted patients were CT-confirmed with GO in a median of approximately 6.5 months. Most of the expanded thyroid clonotypes with a frequency above 0.001 were also detected in blood, and it was suggested that the thyroid immune response may be reflected by blood repertoires.

Patients with ophthalmopathy had moderately to severely active disease, with a Clinical Activity Score of 3 or more, a NOSPECS grade of 4 or more, and a disease duration of less than 3 months. Patients were excluded if they had other autoimmune diseases, uncontrolled infections, pregnancy or lactation. Clinical symptoms, serum thyroxine, TRAb, thyroid ultrasound and orbital computed tomography formed the basis of the diagnosis. Ficoll-Paque density gradient centrifugation was used to isolate PBMCs from 8.5 to 10 ml of fresh peripheral blood. Total RNA was extracted with Trizol reagent and quality-checked on an Agilent 2100 Bioanalyzer.

This receptor was obtained from an adult man with Graves' ophthalmopathy. Sequenced sample: peripheral blood. Rearrangement joined TRBV20-1 to TRBJ2-5; TRBD1 is possibly the D segment (5 matching bases). Here the CDR3 is given as CSASAQGFETQYF. The sequence in DNA is TGCAGTGCTAGCGCGCAGGGATTCGAGACCCAGTACTTC.